Here is one TCR beta chain with its context. The entry originates in a study of blood T cell repertoires in COVID-19. Overall study context: Acute-phase and convalescent COVID-19 samples originated in the United States, Italy and Spain. PBMCs, B-cell-depleted T cells, or T cells provided the cDNA or gDNA that made up the material.

Study processing details: Reference gene primer amplification gave nucleated cell count estimates. Clones were read by immunoSEQ multiplex PCR, and TCRdb kept only the in-frame ones, dropping some. Clonal size and the V and J genes are those of that table, whereas D and trimming came from the DNA. This table holds some 150,000 clones, roughly 89% found once. The CDR3 length is 13 residues. Trimming took off 1 base at V and 6 bases at J, with 11 bases between the two ends. Germline CDR1 is SGHNT and CDR2 is YYREEE (reference sequence). Sample: peripheral blood. The source is a man between 18 and 35 years old with active or convalescent COVID-19. The chain combines TRBV5-4 with TRBJ2-7, with TRBD1 as a possible D gene (5 bases). CDR3 in DNA: TGTGCCAGCAGCTTGCCGCAGGGCGGCGAGCAGTACTTC. It encodes CASSLPQGGEQYF.